This passage covers 20 T cell receptor beta chains from one sample sequenced in a study of shared clonotypes between healthy human individuals. Clones were sequenced by immunoSEQ multiplex PCR, and TCRdb holds only the in-frame ones, with some missing. The repertoire holds some 2,000,000 clones, with around 95% as singletons. Sequenced sample: naive CD4+ T cells sorted from blood. Subset given: CD45RA+ positively selected. Receptor source: a man younger than 35 in good health.

This sequence joins TRBV15 and TRBJ2-7, with 11 bases aligning to TRBD2. Germline values: CDR1 LNHNV, CDR2 YYDKDF (reference sequence). This CDR3 comprises 16 residues. With V trimmed by 5 bases and J by 3 bases, 9 bases remained unmatched. CDR3: CATSPVVAGGYYEQYF. CDR3 in DNA: TGTGCCACCAGCCCAGTGGTAGCGGGAGGGTACTACGAGCAGTACTTC. Together with reference TRBV15 and TRBJ2-7, the CDR3 gives the full variable domain: DAMVIQNPRYQVTQFGKPVTLSCSQTLNHNVMYWYQQKSSQAPKLLFHYYDKDFNNEADTPDNFQSRRPNTSFCFLDIRSPGLGDTAMYLCATSPVVAGGYYEQYFGPGTRLTVT.

This clone has only one observation. This chain joins TRBV18 and TRBJ2-7, with unresolved D. Germline CDR1 KGHSH, CDR2 LQKENI. The V gene lost 6 bases and the J gene lost 0 bases, with 12 bases spanning the gap. CDR3 length: 14 residues. The CDR3 DNA is TGTGCCAGCTCTGTTCAGAGAGACTCCTACGAGCAGTACTTC. This translates into CASSVQRDSYEQYF.

This chain uses TRBV18 with TRBJ2-3; TRBD2 aligns across 14 bases. This CDR3 is built from 15 residues. With 5 bases clipped from V and 5 bases from J, the junction kept 3 bases outside the gene matches. CDR1 and CDR2 from the germline V gene are KGHSH and LQKENI. As DNA, the CDR3 is TGTGCCAGCTCAGAAGGACTAGCGGGAGGAGATACGCAGTATTTT. Its translation: CASSEGLAGGDTQYF.

This chain uses TRBV6-6 with TRBJ2-7; D may be TRBD2 (6 bases). The CDR3 is 14 residues long. Germline V lookup: CDR1 MNHNY, CDR2 SVGAGI (reference sequence). V shed 6 bases and J shed 2 bases, with 14 bases lying between them. For the CDR3, the DNA is TGTGCCAGCAGCCTTCTGGGGGGAACCTACGAGCAGTACTTC. Its translation is CASSLLGGTYEQYF.

The CDR3 sequence is CASSQDQGRGIDYGYTF. Written as DNA, the CDR3 is TGCGCCAGCAGCCAAGATCAGGGCAGGGGCATAGACTATGGCTACACCTTC. V usage is TRBV4-3 and J usage is TRBJ1-2; the D gene is possibly TRBD1 (6 bases). This CDR3 is 17 amino acids long. V was pared by 0 bases and J by 3 bases, with 17 bases between. Germline V gene sequence: CDR1 LGHNA, CDR2 YSLEER.

The chain joins TRBV5-1 to TRBJ2-5, with 8 bases that match TRBD1. CDR1 is SGHRS, CDR2 YFSETQ, per germline. The CDR3 contains 13 residues. Trimming removed 4 bases from V and 2 bases from J; junction bases left unmatched: 1. The chain's CDR3 is CASSNRGQETQYF. CDR3 nucleotides: TGCGCCAGCAGCAACAGGGGGCAAGAGACCCAGTACTTC.

CDR3 amino acids: CAWSAGGSDTQYF. DNA of the CDR3: TGTGCCTGGAGTGCAGGGGGCTCAGATACGCAGTATTTT. V gene TRBV30 combines with J gene TRBJ2-3, with 8 bases lining up with TRBD1. The ends lost 1 base at V and 4 bases at J; junction bases unmatched: 1. The CDR3 covers 13 residues. Germline assignment: CDR1 GTSNPN and CDR2 SVGIG (reference sequence). Full variable domain (missing parts from reference TRBV30 and TRBJ2-3): SQTIHQWPATLVQPVGSPLSLECTVEGTSNPNLYWYRQAAGRGLQLLFYSVGIGQISSEVPQNLSASRPQDRQFILSSKKLLLSDSGFYLCAWSAGGSDTQYFGPGTRLTVL.

The chain combines TRBV5-1 with TRBJ1-3, with 9 bases that match TRBD1. CDR1 SGHRS and CDR2 YFSETQ come from the germline V gene. The CDR3 is made up of 17 amino acids. After removal of 2 bases from V and 1 base from J, the junction contained 7 bases not matched to a gene. The CDR3 coding sequence is TGCGCCAGCAGCTTAAAACCGGGACAGGGATCTGGAAACACCATATATTTT. Its protein product is CASSLKPGQGSGNTIYF.

The chain couples TRBV5-1 to TRBJ1-1; tentative D call: TRBD1 (5 bases). In germline, CDR1 is SGHRS, CDR2 YFSETQ. The V end was cut by 4 bases, the J end by 3 bases, with 10 bases between. The CDR3 loop spans 13 amino acids. CDR3 sequence reads: CASSTQGDTEAFF. Written as DNA, the CDR3 is TGCGCCAGCAGCACTCAGGGCGACACTGAAGCTTTCTTT.

This clone was observed a few times. The rearrangement links TRBV5-6 to TRBJ1-3; D is undetermined. Trimming removed 2 bases from V and 1 base from J, with 10 bases in between. The germline V gene has CDR1 SGHDT and CDR2 YYEEEE. The CDR3 is made up of 15 amino acids. In nucleotides, the CDR3 is TGTGCCAGCAGCTTTAGAATGACATCTGGAAACACCATATATTTT. Protein: CASSFRMTSGNTIYF.

V usage is TRBV5-1 and J usage is TRBJ2-7; 8 bases agree with TRBD1. After removal of 1 base from V and 5 bases from J, the junction contained 5 bases not matched to a gene. The germline gives CDR1 SGHRS, CDR2 YFSETQ. There are 14 residues in the CDR3. The CDR3 protein is CASSLSRGLNEQYF. The CDR3 nucleotides read TGCGCCAGCAGCTTGTCCAGGGGGCTCAACGAGCAGTACTTC.

A single count supports this clone. The CDR3 sequence: CASSSRTTTEAFF. The CDR3 bases are TGTGCCAGCAGTAGCCGGACGACTACTGAAGCTTTCTTT. This rearrangement joins TRBV2 to TRBJ1-1; no definite D call. The CDR3 loop spans 13 amino acids. V was pared by 5 bases and J by 5 bases, with 12 bases between. Per the germline V gene, CDR1 is SNHLY and CDR2 is FYNNEI.

This clone came up once. This same CDR3 is encoded by further DNA sequences in the sample. The J gene is TRBJ2-2, the V gene TRBV7-2; D could derive from TRBD1 or TRBD2 (5 bases each). Trimming pared 0 bases from V and 1 base from J, leaving 6 bases between. The CDR3 consists of 15 residues. Germline V lookup: CDR1 SGHTA, CDR2 FQGNSA. CDR3 DNA sequence: TGTGCCAGCAGCTTAGCGGGACGGAACACCGGGGAGCTGTTTTTT. Translation gives CASSLAGRNTGELFF. The full variable domain, its missing parts supplied by reference TRBV7-2 and TRBJ2-2, is GAGVSQSPSNKVTEKGKDVELRCDPISGHTALYWYRQSLGQGLEFLIYFQGNSAPDKSGLPSDRFSAERTGGSVSTLTIQRTQQEDSAVYLCASSLAGRNTGELFFGEGSRLTVL.

This clone was picked up one time. The chain joins TRBV29-1 to TRBJ2-5; 7 bases are shared with TRBD2. After removal of 5 bases from V and 5 bases from J, the junction contained 5 bases not matched to a gene. The CDR3 runs 12 residues. The germline V gene has CDR1 SQVTM and CDR2 ANQGSEA. CDR3 amino acids: CSVRRGSETQYF. The DNA for the CDR3 is TGCAGCGTTCGGCGGGGGTCGGAGACCCAGTACTTC.

The rearrangement links TRBV19 to TRBJ2-7; the D gene is possibly TRBD2 (6 bases). Germline V gene sequence: CDR1 LNHDA, CDR2 SQIVND (reference sequence). The CDR3 sequence is 14 residues long. V lost 4 bases and J lost 2, with 12 bases in between. The CDR3 reads CASSRGLGPYEQYF. CDR3 coding DNA: TGTGCCAGTAGTAGGGGACTGGGCCCCTACGAGCAGTACTTC.

This chain links TRBV5-6 with TRBJ1-1; D ambiguous. Trimming stripped 4 bases from V and 8 bases from J, with 9 bases between. This CDR3 spans 11 amino acids. Germline lookup yields CDR1 SGHDT and CDR2 YYEEEE. CDR3 sequence reads: CASSLHKEAFF. The CDR3 DNA reads TGTGCCAGCAGCCTCCATAAGGAAGCTTTCTTT. The variable domain in full, completed from reference TRBV5-6 and TRBJ1-1, reads DAGVTQSPTHLIKTRGQQVTLRCSPKSGHDTVSWYQQALGQGPQFIFQYYEEEERQRGNFPDRFSGHQFPNYSSELNVNALLLGDSALYLCASSLHKEAFFGQGTRLTVV.

V gene TRBV6-1 combines with J gene TRBJ2-5, with D hard to call. The V end was cut by 1 base, the J end by 3 bases, with 12 bases between. CDR3 length equals 15 residues. Germline V gene lookup returns CDR1 MNHNS and CDR2 SASEGT. The CDR3 coding sequence is TGTGCCAGCAGTGAAGTTATTGGGTCAGAAGAGACCCAGTACTTC. Its translation: CASSEVIGSEETQYF.

The chain links TRBV28 to TRBJ1-3; a possible D gene is TRBD1 (5 bases). The CDR3 is made up of 16 amino acids. Germline CDR1 and CDR2: MDHEN and SYDVKM. Trimming shortened V by 7 bases and J by 3 bases, and 19 bases separated the two germline ends. Here the CDR3 reads CASTLGTGLVGNTIYF. The CDR3 nucleotides are TGTGCCAGCACCCTTGGGACGGGTCTAGTTGGAAACACCATATATTTT.

V gene TRBV6-6 combines with J gene TRBJ1-2, with D unresolved. Germline assignment: CDR1 MNHNY and CDR2 SVGAGI (reference sequence). The length of the CDR3 is 14 residues. V was cut by 6 bases and J by 4 bases, with 15 bases left in between. CDR3 DNA: TGTGCCAGCAGGTTGTCCCAACAGACCTATGGCTACACCTTC. Protein sequence: CASRLSQQTYGYTF.

In DNA form, the CDR3 reads TGTGCCAGCAGCCTCCGGGACGGATTTGGAAACACCATATATTTT. It translates to CASSLRDGFGNTIYF. The gene calls are TRBV5-4 and TRBJ1-3; D is possibly TRBD1 (5 bases). V lost 4 bases, J lost 3 bases, and 14 bases lay in between. CDR1 is SGHNT, CDR2 YYREEE, per germline (reference sequence). This CDR3 spans 15 amino acids. Looking up the rest from reference TRBV5-4 and TRBJ1-3 gives the full variable domain: ETGVTQSPTHLIKTRGQQVTLRCSSQSGHNTVSWYQQALGQGPQFIFQYYREEENGRGNFPPRFSGLQFPNYSSELNVNALELDDSALYLCASSLRDGFGNTIYFGEGSWLTVV.